This T cell receptor (beta chain) was sequenced in a study of CD8 T cells in ankylosing spondylitis. On this clonotype: Its antigen is undetermined.

TCRdb re-called the 5' RACE reads with MiXCR, one entry per CDR3 protein. The repertoire consists of around 250,000 distinct CDR3 sequences, with approximately 11% occurring once and the leading ten covering around 6.5%. Study-level results: Both synovial fluid and blood in reactive arthritis had previously been reported to carry some motif variants. A motif in TCR beta, a set of about eight highly homologous variants, appeared characteristic of ankylosing spondylitis blood. The authors reported significant enrichment of disease-linked clones in matched ankylosing spondylitis synovial fluid. Relatively scarce in peripheral blood, disease-linked clones were CD8+.

The sequence was collected from a male donor with ankylosing spondylitis or in good health (not recorded which). What was sequenced was blood, either unsorted or a sorted T cell fraction (not recorded which).

DNA for the CDR3: TGTGCCAGCCCGGCGGACAATGAGCAGTTCTTC. Its translation: CASPADNEQFF. The chain couples TRBV6-4 to TRBJ2-1, with D unclear. There are 11 residues in the CDR3. Germline CDR1 is MRHNA and CDR2 is SNTAGT. V was cut by 8 bases and J by 5 bases, with 7 bases left in between.